The clone carrying this T cell receptor (beta chain) was detected only a few times. The data were taken from a study of T cells in Graves' hyperthyroidism and ophthalmopathy. RNA transcripts served as the template for amplifying TCR beta CDR3 regions. First-round RT-PCR with HTBI primers amplified the TCR CDR3 region. TCRdb fed the multiplex PCR reads into MiXCR, producing one record per CDR3 protein. The table shows fewer than 450,000 distinct CDR3 sequences, with approximately 18% occurring only once. The CDR3 extends over 17 amino acids. Germline V gene data show CDR1 as MDHEN and CDR2 as SYDVKM. V lost 3 bases, J lost 8 bases, and 15 bases stayed unmatched.

The sample comprised blood. The chain carries TRBV28 and TRBJ2-1; 8 positions agree with TRBD2. This TCR derives from a woman aged 25 to 39 with Graves' hyperthyroidism that later progressed to Graves' ophthalmopathy. The CDR3 nucleotides are TGTGCCAGCAGTTTTAGGAAGCGGGAGTCGGTCGGTGATGAGCAGTTCTTC. It translates to CASSFRKRESVGDEQFF. Using reference TRBV28 and TRBJ2-1 for the parts outside the CDR3, the full variable domain is DVKVTQSSRYLVKRTGEKVFLECVQDMDHENMFWYRQDPGLGLRLIYFSYDVKMKEKGDIPEGYSVSREKKERFSLILESASTNQTSMYLCASSFRKRESVGDEQFFGPGTRLTVL.